This TCR beta chain was recorded in a study of cytomegalovirus exposure and HLA in healthy donors. The CDR3 runs to 15 residues. On this clone: The antigen remains unidentified.

Separate from the 666-subject first cohort, the roughly 120-subject validation cohort was the one that the donors belonged to. Measured with immunoSEQ multiplex PCR; TCRdb has only the in-frame clones, and not every one. The table includes fewer than 250,000 clones, around 87% detected once. Overall study findings and caveats: In vitro experiments confirmed that a few CMV-associated chains were specific for CMV antigens. Most TCR sequences were seen very rarely across donors, but some public TCRs occurred in many. Cytomegalovirus association was listed for under 200 TCR beta chains.

The TCR was taken from a man between 18 and 35 years old in good health and CMV-seronegative. The chain carries TRBV21-1 and TRBJ2-2; TRBD2, the table's D call, was not compared with the DNA. TRBV21-1 is classified as a pseudogene. Sequenced material: PBMCs. DNA of the CDR3: TGTGCCAGCAGGGTAGCGGGGGCGAACACCGGGGAGCTGTTTTTT. It encodes CASRVAGANTGELFF.